One and the same sample provided the 28 T cell receptor beta chains below, sequenced in a study of shared clonotypes between healthy human individuals. Measured with immunoSEQ multiplex PCR; TCRdb has only the in-frame clones, and not every one. Among approximately 710,000 clones, roughly 87% were seen once, and the ten largest hold about 33%. Sequenced sample: memory CD8+ T cells from PBMCs. Subset here: CD45RO+ cells pooled with CCR7-negative TemRA cells. The receptors come from a man between 18 and 29 years old in good health. Some clones in this sample may be carry-over from other donors' samples.

The rearrangement links TRBV7-9 to TRBJ1-1; a possible D gene is TRBD1 (5 bases). Germline V gives CDR1 SEHNR, CDR2 FQNEAQ (reference sequence). V lost 5 bases and J 0 bases, leaving 16 bases between the germline ends. The CDR3 is made up of 16 amino acids. The CDR3 DNA is TGTGCCAGCAGCCCCCAACAGACAGAGATGAACACTGAAGCTTTCTTT. This sequence encodes CASSPQQTEMNTEAFF.

This chain links TRBV6-1 with TRBJ1-2; possibly TRBD1 for D (5 bases). The CDR3 spans 11 residues. The germline V gene has CDR1 MNHNS and CDR2 SASEGT. V lost 7 bases, J lost 8 bases, and 11 bases lay in between. CDR3 loop: CASTAGTGYTF. The CDR3 bases are TGTGCCAGCACTGCAGGGACGGGCTACACCTTC.

The table lists this clone with a few counts. This rearrangement joins TRBV4-1 to TRBJ1-1; no clear D. V lost 1 base, J lost 8 bases, and 11 bases lay in between. Germline CDR1 MGHRA, CDR2 YSYEKL. This CDR3 comprises 13 residues. The CDR3 DNA is TGCGCCAGCAGCCAAGTCCAATTCACCGAAGCTTTCTTT. Encoded protein: CASSQVQFTEAFF.

This chain connects TRBV15 to TRBJ2-2; 7 bases match TRBD1. The germline V gene has CDR1 LNHNV and CDR2 YYDKDF (reference sequence). V shed 5 bases, J shed 0 bases, and the junction held 3 bases outside the gene matches. This CDR3 is built from 15 residues. The CDR3 reads CATSWDRANTGELFF. CDR3 bases: TGTGCCACCAGCTGGGACAGAGCGAACACCGGGGAGCTGTTTTTT.

J is TRBJ1-2 and V is TRBV29-1; 9 bases map to TRBD1. Trimming removed 7 bases from V and 5 bases from J; junction bases left unmatched: 8. CDR1 is SQVTM and CDR2 is ANQGSEA in the germline V gene. CDR3 length: 13 amino acids. CDR3 residues: CSAGTGGEYGYTF. The CDR3 nucleotides read TGCAGCGCCGGAACAGGGGGCGAATATGGCTACACCTTC.

The V and J genes are TRBV6-1 and TRBJ2-3; perhaps TRBD2 as D (7 bases). Trimming shortened V by 7 bases and J by 3 bases, and 17 bases separated the two germline ends. Germline CDR1 MNHNS, CDR2 SASEGT. CDR3 length equals 15 residues. The CDR3 loop reads CASIPAGAETDTQYF. The CDR3, as DNA: TGTGCCAGCATTCCGGCGGGGGCGGAAACAGATACGCAGTATTTT.

About this clone itself: Additional DNA sequences in this sample encode the identical CDR3. The chain couples TRBV27 to TRBJ2-1; TRBD2 matches 8 bases. V was pared by 2 bases and J by 7 bases, with 4 bases of the junction left unmatched. The CDR3 is 14 residues long. Germline V gives CDR1 MNHEY, CDR2 SMNVEV (reference sequence). CDR3 sequence: CASSLSGRGNEQFF. The CDR3 DNA reads TGTGCCAGCAGTTTAAGCGGGAGAGGGAATGAGCAGTTCTTC.

The chain recombines TRBV29-1 with TRBJ2-7, with 10 bases matching TRBD1. Trimming at V came to 7 bases and at J to 0 bases, leaving 21 bases not matched to a gene. Per the germline V gene, CDR1 is SQVTM and CDR2 is ANQGSEA. This CDR3 has 19 amino acids. The CDR3 region has the DNA TGCAGCGGTGTCGGACAGGGGGTAAGGTTAGGTACCGCCTCCTACGAGCAGTACTTC. Protein sequence: CSGVGQGVRLGTASYEQYF.

The V call is TRBV18, the J call TRBJ2-3; no clear D. V dropped 6 bases and J dropped 1 base, with 14 bases sitting between them. Germline V gene lookup returns CDR1 KGHSH and CDR2 LQKENI. This CDR3 has 15 residues. CDR3 sequence: CASSPKVARTDTQYF. The CDR3 nucleotides are TGTGCCAGCTCCCCGAAAGTTGCCCGCACAGATACGCAGTATTTT. Together with reference TRBV18 and TRBJ2-3, the CDR3 gives the full variable domain: NAGVMQNPRHLVRRRGQEARLRCSPMKGHSHVYWYRQLPEEGLKFMVYLQKENIIDESGMPKERFSAEFPKEGPSILRIQQVVRGDSAAYFCASSPKVARTDTQYFGPGTRLTVL.

This chain uses TRBV19 with TRBJ1-4, with TRBD1 matching 11 bases. Germline trimming cut 6 bases from V and 0 bases from J; bases unmatched to any gene: 6. This CDR3 spans 17 amino acids. CDR1 is LNHDA and CDR2 is SQIVND in the germline V gene (reference sequence). CDR3 sequence (DNA): TGTGCCAGTAGCCCCAGGACAGGGGGCGCAACTAATGAAAAACTGTTTTTT. It translates to CASSPRTGGATNEKLFF.

The V call is TRBV28, the J call TRBJ1-2; tentative D call: TRBD1 (5 bases). CDR3 length equals 14 residues. Between the trimmed V and J ends, which lost 3 bases and 5 bases, there was a span of 13 bases. Per the germline V gene, CDR1 is MDHEN and CDR2 is SYDVKM. The CDR3 nucleotides read TGTGCCAGCAGTTTTCGGGACGGGAATTATGGCTACACCTTC. Amino acid sequence: CASSFRDGNYGYTF.

The rearrangement links TRBV19 to TRBJ2-2; 10 bases fit TRBD2. V shed 6 bases and J 4 bases; nucleotides not matched to a gene: 8. This CDR3 spans 16 amino acids. Germline V CDR1 and CDR2: LNHDA, SQIVND (reference sequence). CDR3 protein: CASRILLAGTTGELFF. In nucleotides, the CDR3 is TGTGCCAGTAGGATTCTACTAGCGGGAACCACCGGGGAGCTGTTTTTT.

The chain carries TRBV11-3 and TRBJ1-4; 7 bases map to TRBD1. V shed 5 bases, J shed 5 bases, and the junction held 8 bases outside the gene matches. This CDR3 has 15 residues. Germline CDR1 and CDR2: SGHNT and YENEEA. In nucleotides, the CDR3 is TGTGCCAGCAGCCCCTCAACAGGGGAAAATGAAAAACTGTTTTTT. It translates to CASSPSTGENEKLFF. The variable domain in full, with the rest retrieved from reference TRBV11-3 and TRBJ1-4, is EAGVVQSPRYKIIEKKQPVAFWCNPISGHNTLYWYLQNLGQGPELLIRYENEEAVDDSQLPKDRFSAERLKGVDSTLKIQPAELGDSAVYLCASSPSTGENEKLFFGSGTQLSVL.

V gene TRBV9 combines with J gene TRBJ2-5; no clear D gene. Germline-derived CDR1 and CDR2 are SGDLS and YYNGEE. Trimming pared 2 bases from V and 3 bases from J, leaving 8 bases between. The CDR3 covers 13 residues. The DNA for the CDR3 is TGTGCCAGCAGCGTTGAGTTCGAAGAGACCCAGTACTTC. It specifies CASSVEFEETQYF.

DNA of the CDR3: TGTGCCAGCAGGATTCCCGGGACAGATGAAAAACTGTTTTTT. Amino acid sequence: CASRIPGTDEKLFF. J is TRBJ1-4 and V is TRBV28; 7 bases are a match to TRBD1. The germline gives CDR1 MDHEN, CDR2 SYDVKM. Trimming took 6 bases from V and 6 from J; bases not matched to a gene: 7. The CDR3 extends over 14 amino acids.

J is TRBJ1-1 and V is TRBV19; no reliable D call. Trimming took off 5 bases at V and 1 base at J, with 14 bases between the two ends. CDR3 length equals 15 residues. Per germline, CDR1 LNHDA and CDR2 SQIVND (reference sequence). In DNA form, the CDR3 reads TGTGCCAGTAGTTGGTTGCGGCAGACGAACACTGAAGCTTTCTTT. It codes for CASSWLRQTNTEAFF.

The rearrangement uses TRBV27 and TRBJ2-2, with no clear D. Germline CDR1 is MNHEY and CDR2 is SMNVEV (reference sequence). This CDR3 region has 9 residues. Trimming pared 10 bases from V and 5 bases from J, leaving 2 bases between. The CDR3 loop is CAKTGELFF. In DNA, the CDR3 is TGTGCCAAAACCGGGGAGCTGTTTTTT.

This chain uses TRBV6-5 with TRBJ2-7; 13 nucleotides agree with TRBD2. There are 15 residues in the CDR3. Germline assignment: CDR1 MNHEY and CDR2 SVGAGI. With 6 bases clipped from V and 6 bases from J, the junction kept 8 bases outside the gene matches. The CDR3 nucleotides read TGTGCCAGCAGCCCCGGACTAGCGGGAGCCGGCGAGCAGTACTTC. It codes for CASSPGLAGAGEQYF.

Here the CDR3 reads CSVVYEQYF. The CDR3 DNA follows: TGCAGCGTCGTCTACGAGCAGTACTTC. The J gene is TRBJ2-7, the V gene TRBV29-1; D is uncertain. V lost 6 bases and J lost 3, with 3 bases in between. The V gene's germline CDR1 is SQVTM and CDR2 ANQGSEA. The CDR3 runs 9 residues.

This chain connects TRBV9 to TRBJ1-1; D not resolved. Per germline, CDR1 SGDLS and CDR2 YYNGEE. Trimming stripped 0 bases from V and 2 bases from J, with 11 bases between. This CDR3 region has 15 residues. The CDR3 DNA follows: TGTGCCAGCAGCGTAGGGGCAGGCGCTAACACTGAAGCTTTCTTT. This codes for CASSVGAGANTEAFF.

The CDR3 DNA is TGCGCCAGCAGCCAGGGACTCCCGAACACCGGGGAGCTGTTTTTT. Its protein product is CASSQGLPNTGELFF. This chain links TRBV4-3 with TRBJ2-2; D perhaps matches TRBD2 (6 bases). The CDR3 consists of 15 residues. V was trimmed by 3 bases and J by 0 bases, leaving 8 bases between them. From germline, CDR1 is LGHNA and CDR2 YSLEER.

V gene TRBV30 combines with J gene TRBJ2-7; possibly TRBD1 for D (6 bases). Trimming removed 2 bases at V and 2 bases at J, with 10 bases between. Germline CDR1 GTSNPN, CDR2 SVGIG (reference sequence). This CDR3 spans 13 amino acids. The CDR3 sequence: CAWSTGSAYEQYF. As DNA, the CDR3 is TGTGCCTGGAGTACAGGGAGCGCCTACGAGCAGTACTTC.

The V gene is TRBV10-3, the J gene TRBJ1-1; 10 bases agree with TRBD1. Trimming at V came to 4 bases and at J to 3 bases, leaving 5 bases not matched to a gene. The CDR3 has 15 amino acids. CDR1 and CDR2 (germline): ENHRY, SYGVKD. The CDR3 sequence: CAISGTGGDHTEAFF. DNA for the CDR3: TGTGCCATCAGTGGGACAGGGGGGGATCACACTGAAGCTTTCTTT.

This chain joins TRBV4-3 and TRBJ1-1; D uncertain. Germline CDR1 reads LGHNA; CDR2 reads YSLEER. Trimming took off 4 bases at V and 1 base at J, with 7 bases between the two ends. The CDR3 is 13 amino acids. In DNA form, the CDR3 reads TGCGCCAGCAGCCGACTATCGAACACTGAAGCTTTCTTT. Translation: CASSRLSNTEAFF.

The J gene is TRBJ1-1, the V gene TRBV6-5; TRBD1 matches at 7 bases. The CDR3 contains 13 residues. Germline trimming cut 9 bases from V and 0 bases from J; bases unmatched to any gene: 4. Germline V gene data show CDR1 as MNHEY and CDR2 as SVGAGI. Here the CDR3 DNA reads TGTGCCAGTTCGGACAGGATGAACACTGAAGCTTTCTTT. It codes for CASSDRMNTEAFF.

The V and J genes are TRBV2 and TRBJ2-7, with D uncertain. The CDR3 is 14 amino acids. CDR1 and CDR2 from the germline V gene are SNHLY and FYNNEI. Trimming removed 6 bases from V and 2 bases from J, with 14 bases in between. CDR3 region: CASRMTFPTYEQYF. The CDR3 DNA reads TGTGCCAGCAGAATGACCTTTCCCACCTACGAGCAGTACTTC.

V gene TRBV4-1 combines with J gene TRBJ1-2, with TRBD1 identical over 9 bases. Trimming at V came to 2 bases and at J to 7 bases, leaving 11 bases not matched to a gene. Germline CDR1 and CDR2: MGHRA and YSYEKL. The length of the CDR3 is 16 residues. The CDR3 nucleotides are TGCGCCAGCAGCCAACCGAGGGACAGGGCCAGTGGTGGCTACACCTTC. Encoded protein: CASSQPRDRASGGYTF.

The V call is TRBV30, the J call TRBJ2-1, with D hard to call. V was shortened by 1 base and J by 4 bases, with 2 bases between the two germline ends. Germline CDR1 GTSNPN, CDR2 SVGIG (reference sequence). The CDR3 has 11 amino acids. This CDR3 reads CAWSEYNEQFF. The DNA for the CDR3 is TGTGCCTGGAGTGAGTACAATGAGCAGTTCTTC.